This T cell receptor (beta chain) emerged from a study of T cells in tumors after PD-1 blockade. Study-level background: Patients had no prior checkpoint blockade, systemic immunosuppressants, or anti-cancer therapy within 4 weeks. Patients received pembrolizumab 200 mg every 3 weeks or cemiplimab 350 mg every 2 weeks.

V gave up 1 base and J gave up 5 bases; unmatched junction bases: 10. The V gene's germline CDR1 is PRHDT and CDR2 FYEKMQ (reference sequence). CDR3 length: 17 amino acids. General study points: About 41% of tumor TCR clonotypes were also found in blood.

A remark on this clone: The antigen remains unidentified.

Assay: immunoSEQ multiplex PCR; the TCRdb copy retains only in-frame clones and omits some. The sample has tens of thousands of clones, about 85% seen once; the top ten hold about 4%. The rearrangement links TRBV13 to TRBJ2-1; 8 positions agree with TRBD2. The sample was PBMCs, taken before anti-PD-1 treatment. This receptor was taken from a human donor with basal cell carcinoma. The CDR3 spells CASSLDWVIAGNNEQFF. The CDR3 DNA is TGTGCCAGCAGCTTAGATTGGGTAATAGCGGGGAACAATGAGCAGTTCTTC.